This T cell receptor (beta chain) was identified in a study of shared T cell receptors in the human thymus. The assay was immunoSEQ multiplex PCR, and TCRdb's table has in-frame clones only and misses some. The sample contains about 380,000 clones, 95% of which appear only once. The sequenced sample was thymocytes. The clonotype originates from a human donor.

In DNA, the CDR3 is TGTGCCAGCAGTTTAAATACGCCAGGGAGAACCTACGAGCAGTACTTC. Its translation: CASSLNTPGRTYEQYF. The chain joins TRBV27 to TRBJ2-7; D is tentatively TRBD1 or TRBD2 (5 bases each). Germline lookup yields CDR1 MNHEY and CDR2 SMNVEV (reference sequence). The CDR3 runs to 16 residues. Trimming shortened V by 2 bases and J by 2 bases, and 16 bases separated the two germline ends.